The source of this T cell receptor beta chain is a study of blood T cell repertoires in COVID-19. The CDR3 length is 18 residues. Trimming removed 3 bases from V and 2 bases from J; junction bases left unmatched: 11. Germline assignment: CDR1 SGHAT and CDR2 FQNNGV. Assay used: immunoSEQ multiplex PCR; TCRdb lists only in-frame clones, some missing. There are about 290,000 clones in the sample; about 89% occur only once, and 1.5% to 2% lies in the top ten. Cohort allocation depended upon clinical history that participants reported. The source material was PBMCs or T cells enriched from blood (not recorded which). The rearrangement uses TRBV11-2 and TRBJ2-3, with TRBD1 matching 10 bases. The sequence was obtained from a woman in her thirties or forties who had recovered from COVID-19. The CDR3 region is CASSLMARTGGTTDTQYF. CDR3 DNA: TGTGCCAGCAGCTTGATGGCTAGGACAGGGGGAACCACAGATACGCAGTATTTT.